This TCR beta chain was observed in a study of cytomegalovirus exposure and HLA in healthy donors. Overall study context: Early release data held 75 million to 100 million unique TCRs from HLA-typed donors. Notes on the study in general: TCR beta chains associated with HLA were, in a later analysis, more clonally expanded than equally common others. Being productive about 87% or about 30% of the time was typical of most TCR beta V segments in an earlier analysis. High specificity and sensitivity for cytomegalovirus status were reported for the classifier.

Remarks on this clone: Its antigen is not known.

The CDR3 sequence is 13 residues long. Trimming took 4 bases from V and 0 from J, leaving 3 bases between them. Germline lookup yields CDR1 KGHSY and CDR2 FQNENV. The study ran its PCR with 60 Vbeta and 13 Jbeta primers. Assay used: immunoSEQ multiplex PCR; TCRdb lists only in-frame clones, some missing. The data contain 100,000 to 150,000 clones, around 80% of them singletons. Specimen: PBMCs. The sequence came from a man aged 50-59 years in good health and CMV-seronegative. The chain combines TRBV16 with TRBJ2-2; D gene unclear. This CDR3 is CASSLANTGELFF. As DNA, the CDR3 is TGTGCCAGCAGCCTAGCGAACACCGGGGAGCTGTTTTTT.